This TCR beta chain was found in a study of T-cell memory formation after mild COVID-19. Study observations and caveats: There was no confirmation that second-wave clones peaking on day 37 were SARS-CoV-2 specific. CD4+ contracting clones lay mainly in CM and EM, CD8+ ones in EMRA.

Comment on this clonotype: No antigen is known for it.

TCRdb redid the calling of the 5' RACE reads with MiXCR, one entry per CDR3 protein. The profile covers 350,000 to 450,000 distinct CDR3 sequences, with about 20% appearing a single time and around 8.4% taken by the ten largest. Sequenced input: PBMCs or a T cell subset sorted from them (not recorded which). The clonotype was recovered from an adult woman who had mild COVID-19 (a few samples of this study predate the infection). Cell type and time point are not known.

CDR3 in amino acids: CASSSFGYGYTF. The DNA of the CDR3 is TGTGCCAGCAGCTCCTTCGGCTATGGCTACACCTTC. The chain carries TRBV11-2 and TRBJ1-2; D gene ambiguous. The CDR3 extends over 12 amino acids. Trimming removed 4 bases from V and 4 bases from J, with 7 bases in between. The V gene's germline CDR1 is SGHAT and CDR2 FQNNGV. The whole variable domain, remainder taken from reference TRBV11-2 and TRBJ1-2, is EAGVAQSPRYKIIEKRQSVAFWCNPISGHATLYWYQQILGQGPKLLIQFQNNGVVDDSQLPKDRFSAERLKGVDSTLKIQPAKLEDSAVYLCASSSFGYGYTFGSGTRLTVV.